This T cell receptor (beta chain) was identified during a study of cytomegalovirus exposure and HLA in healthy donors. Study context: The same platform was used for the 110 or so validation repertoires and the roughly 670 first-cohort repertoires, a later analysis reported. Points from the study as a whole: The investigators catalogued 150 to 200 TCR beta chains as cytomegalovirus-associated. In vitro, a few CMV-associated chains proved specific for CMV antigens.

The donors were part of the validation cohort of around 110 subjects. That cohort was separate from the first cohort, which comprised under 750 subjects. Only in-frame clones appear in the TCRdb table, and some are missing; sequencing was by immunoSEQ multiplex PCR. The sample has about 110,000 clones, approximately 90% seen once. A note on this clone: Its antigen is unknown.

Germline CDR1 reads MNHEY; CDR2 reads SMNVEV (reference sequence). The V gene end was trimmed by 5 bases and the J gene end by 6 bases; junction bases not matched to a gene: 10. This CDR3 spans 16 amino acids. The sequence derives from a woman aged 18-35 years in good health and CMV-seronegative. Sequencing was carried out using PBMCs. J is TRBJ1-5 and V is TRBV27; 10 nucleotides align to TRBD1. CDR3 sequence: CASSPETGGVGQPQHF. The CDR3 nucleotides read TGTGCCAGCAGTCCAGAGACAGGGGGCGTGGGTCAGCCCCAGCATTTT.